The rows below give T cell receptor beta chains drawn from one sample of a study of CD4 T cells in relation to SARS-CoV-2 and coronaviruses. The method was immunoSEQ multiplex PCR; TCRdb's version includes in-frame clones alone and lacks a portion of them. Counted here are 20,000 to 30,000 clones, around 78% occurring once; the ten biggest clones make up approximately 21%. No antigens are known for them. Sequenced: CD4+ T cells from PBMCs, cultured in vitro. The receptor set was obtained from a human donor in good health. Both conserved end residues are part of each CDR3. Fields, in order: clone size, V gene, J gene, CDR3 protein. Only part of the rows carry a size: once, few, many, or a class if the clone is expanded.

size: .; V: TRBV3-1/TRBV3-2; J: TRBJ2-1; CDR3: CASSHPGPSNEQFF
size: .; V: TRBV29-1; J: TRBJ2-3; CDR3: CSVRRSSLGTDTQYF
size: .; V: TRBV7-2; J: TRBJ2-5; CDR3: CASSLGDKYQETQYF
size: .; V: TRBV7-2; J: TRBJ2-3; CDR3: CASSYLGSDTQYF
size: .; V: TRBV6-2/TRBV6-3; J: TRBJ1-1; CDR3: CASSLPSRGAKSEAFF
size: .; V: TRBV6-2/TRBV6-3; J: TRBJ1-2; CDR3: CASSYSAEEPYGYTF
size: .; V: TRBV24-1; J: TRBJ2-5; CDR3: CAAHHPGETQYF
size: .; V: TRBV2; J: TRBJ2-7; CDR3: CASSLQGHEQYF
size: medium-sized; V: TRBV11-2; J: TRBJ1-5; CDR3: CASSLGGGLGQPQHF
size: .; V: TRBV5-8; J: TRBJ1-5; CDR3: CASSLGGQGRQPQHF
size: .; V: TRBV5-1; J: TRBJ2-7; CDR3: CARGDEQYF
size: .; V: TRBV19; J: TRBJ1-5; CDR3: CASSTDTSNQPQHF
size: once; V: TRBV4-3; J: TRBJ1-2; CDR3: CASSQEGGPANYGYTF
size: .; V: TRBV9; J: TRBJ2-1; CDR3: CASSATSGPYNEQFF
size: .; V: TRBV5-6; J: TRBJ1-6; CDR3: CASSHTGTSYNSPLHF
size: .; V: TRBV5-1; J: TRBJ1-3; CDR3: CASRPQGAFGNTIYF
size: .; V: TRBV7-2; J: TRBJ1-2; CDR3: CASSLSASTNYGYTF
size: few; V: TRBV7-2; J: TRBJ2-7; CDR3: CASSSDRGYYEQYF
size: .; V: TRBV27; J: TRBJ1-1; CDR3: CASRRAQSWGTEAFF
size: .; V: TRBV5-8; J: TRBJ1-3; CDR3: CASTRVGNTIYF
size: .; V: TRBV7-2; J: TRBJ2-3; CDR3: CASSRRGEDTQYF
size: .; V: TRBV4-1; J: TRBJ1-6; CDR3: CASSGAGGRRSPLHF
size: .; V: TRBV11-2; J: TRBJ2-1; CDR3: CASRAGGRANEQFF
size: .; V: TRBV12-3/TRBV12-4; J: TRBJ2-1; CDR3: CASSLARDSQEFF
size: .; V: TRBV7-2; J: TRBJ2-3; CDR3: CASSLEGRPFTDTQYF
size: few; V: TRBV27; J: TRBJ2-7; CDR3: CASSFSGTSGRYEQYF
size: .; V: TRBV5-1; J: TRBJ1-1; CDR3: CASRGAENTEAFF
size: .; V: TRBV2; J: TRBJ1-5; CDR3: CASKDSLNQPQHF
size: few; V: TRBV18; J: TRBJ2-1; CDR3: CASSPPSYLGKDEQFF
size: .; V: TRBV7-2; J: TRBJ2-2; CDR3: CASSKPGLKTGELFF
size: few; V: TRBV11-2; J: TRBJ2-1; CDR3: CASSLGLAPSYNEQFF
size: .; V: TRBV27; J: TRBJ2-1; CDR3: CASSSSGLPNNEQFF
size: .; V: TRBV27; J: TRBJ2-7; CDR3: CASSFSGHGEQYF
size: .; V: TRBV4-1; J: TRBJ1-5; CDR3: CASSHSGGQPQHF
size: once; V: TRBV2; J: TRBJ2-7; CDR3: CASYRDVAYEQYF
size: .; V: TRBV5-4; J: TRBJ2-2; CDR3: CASSSGGLAGGQTGELFF
size: .; V: TRBV7-2; J: TRBJ2-7; CDR3: CASSSKRYLSGDYEQYF
size: few; V: TRBV25-1; J: TRBJ1-6; CDR3: CASSESDSLFSPLHF
size: .; V: TRBV3-1/TRBV3-2; J: TRBJ2-5; CDR3: CASSLSGVGTQYF